One sample yielded the 7 T cell receptor beta chains listed below, sequenced in a study of T cells after yellow fever vaccination. TCRdb re-called the 5' RACE reads with MiXCR, one entry per CDR3 protein. The profile shows more than 300,000 distinct CDR3 sequences, 3.5% to 4.5% of them singletons. Sequenced material: PBMCs, taken 15 days after the yellow fever booster vaccination. The receptors originated from a young man who received the YFV17D yellow fever vaccine.

This clonotype showed up just once. The rearrangement links TRBV12-3 or TRBV12-4 to TRBJ1-2; 7 bases agree with TRBD1. V lost 4 bases and J lost 4; bases outside the gene matches: 6. The CDR3 sequence is 14 residues long. The DNA of the CDR3 is TGTGCCAGCAGTTCAACTTCAGGGGGCTATGGCTACACCTTC. Protein: CASSSTSGGYGYTF.

This clonotype was counted at least ten times. The gene calls are TRBV5-1 and TRBJ1-1, with D hard to call. The V end lost 4 bases, the J end lost 6 bases, and 13 bases lay between the germline ends. CDR3 length equals 13 residues. Germline V gene data show CDR1 as SGHRS and CDR2 as YFSETQ. CDR3 loop: CASSMQIGPEAFF. DNA for the CDR3: TGCGCCAGCAGCATGCAGATCGGACCTGAAGCTTTCTTT.

Ten or more counts support this clonotype. The chain is built from TRBV6-2 or TRBV6-3 and TRBJ2-1, with 14 bases fitting TRBD2. This CDR3 comprises 16 residues. Germline CDR1 is MNHEY and CDR2 is SVGEGT. Trimming removed 5 bases from V and 8 bases from J; junction bases left unmatched: 8. CDR3 residues: CASSPRLAGGPDEQFF. The CDR3 DNA reads TGTGCCAGCAGTCCCCGACTAGCGGGGGGGCCGGATGAGCAGTTCTTC.

Ten or more counts support this clonotype. The chain links TRBV4-3 to TRBJ1-1; D is perhaps TRBD1 (5 bases). The CDR3 is 15 amino acids. V gave up 0 bases and J gave up 3 bases, with 11 bases separating them. Germline values: CDR1 LGHNA, CDR2 YSLEER. The DNA of the CDR3 is TGCGCCAGCAGCCAAGATGACAGCAGGTACACTGAAGCTTTCTTT. Protein sequence: CASSQDDSRYTEAFF.

The chain is built from TRBV6-5 and TRBJ1-2; D is unclear. V was trimmed by 5 bases and J by 2 bases, leaving 12 bases between them. The germline V gene has CDR1 MNHEY and CDR2 SVGAGI. The CDR3 covers 14 residues. This CDR3 reads CASSPRTENYGYTF. The CDR3 coding sequence is TGTGCCAGCAGTCCGCGGACGGAGAACTATGGCTACACCTTC.

This clonotype has only a few counts. At one end the junction does not follow the germline gene, possibly because of a read error. The gene calls are TRBV6-6 and TRBJ1-2; TRBD1 matches 7 bases. CDR1 is MNHNY, CDR2 SVGAGI, per germline (reference sequence). The CDR3 length is 17 residues. For the CDR3, the DNA is TGTGCCAGCAGTGACTCCGGGACAGATGTGACTAACTATGGCTACACCTTC. This gives the protein CASSDSGTDVTNYGYTF.

This clonotype was picked up a small number of times. The gene calls are TRBV11-2 and TRBJ2-2; 8 bases are shared with TRBD2. V lost 4 bases and J lost 0; bases outside the gene matches: 7. Per the germline V gene, CDR1 is SGHAT and CDR2 is FQNNGV. The CDR3 spans 17 residues. Written as DNA, the CDR3 is TGTGCCAGCAGCTCATTCCGTAGCGGGACGAACACCGGGGAGCTGTTTTTT. This translates into CASSSFRSGTNTGELFF.